These T cell receptor beta chains were read from a single sample in a study of blood T cell repertoires in COVID-19. Profiling relied on immunoSEQ multiplex PCR, and the TCRdb table lists in-frame clones only, not all of them. Seen here are around 200,000 clones, about four fifths observed once, and the top ten hold approximately 7.1%. Sequencing used peripheral blood. These receptors originate from a human donor in a cohort sampled during active COVID-19. The CDR3 runs from the conserved cysteine through the conserved F or W. The D gene is left open where the match is weak. Only part of the rows carry a size: once, few, many, or a class if the clone is expanded.

v_call	clone_size	j_call	d_call	cdr3_nt	cdr3_aa
TRBV4-1	-	TRBJ2-1	TRBD2	TGCGCCAGCAGCCAAGGACTAGCGGTCCGGGCGGGCTACAATGAGCAGTTCTTC	CASSQGLAVRAGYNEQFF
TRBV27	-	TRBJ1-2	-	TGTGCCAGCAGTTCGATTCAGGGGAGCACTAACTATGGCTACACCTTC	CASSSIQGSTNYGYTF
TRBV7-2	few	TRBJ1-3	-	TGTGCCAGCAGGGATCTTATACAGGGTTCTGGAAACACCATATATTTT	CASRDLIQGSGNTIYF
TRBV5-1	-	TRBJ2-7	-	TGCGCCAGCAGCTTGGAGAGACAGTACCACGAGCAGTACTTC	CASSLERQYHEQYF
TRBV9	few	TRBJ1-1	TRBD1	TGTGCCAGCAGCGCGATAACAGGGGGCGCTAGTACTTTCTTT	CASSAITGGASTFF
TRBV30	few	TRBJ2-7	TRBD1	TGTGCCTGGAGAGGGACCTGGACAGGACTCTACGAGCAGTACTTC	CAWRGTWTGLYEQYF
TRBV3-1/TRBV3-2	-	TRBJ2-1	-	TGTGCCAGCAGCCAGATCGTCGGCAATGAGCAGTTCTTC	CASSQIVGNEQFF
TRBV19	-	TRBJ2-3	-	TGTGCCAGTAGTATAGGTCAACTCACAGATACGCAGTATTTT	CASSIGQLTDTQYF
TRBV18	-	TRBJ2-5	TRBD1	TGTGCCAGCTCACCATGGGGGACAGGGGTAGCATCACAAGAGACCCAGTACTTC	CASSPWGTGVASQETQYF
TRBV19	-	TRBJ2-7	-	TGTGCCAGTAGCCATCCGGGACTGGGGCACGAGCAGTACTTC	CASSHPGLGHEQYF
TRBV5-1	few	TRBJ1-1	TRBD1	TGCGCCAGCAGCCCGAGGACAGGGCGCAGGGACACTGAAGCTTTCTTT	CASSPRTGRRDTEAFF
TRBV6-9	-	TRBJ2-7	TRBD2	TGTGCCAGCAGTTACTACCTAGCGGGGGGCTTCTACGAGCAGTACTTC	CASSYYLAGGFYEQYF
TRBV18	-	TRBJ2-6	TRBD1	TGTGCCAGCTCGCCAGCAGGGGGTTCGGCAGGGGCCAACGTCCTGACTTTC	CASSPAGGSAGANVLTF
TRBV11-2	-	TRBJ2-5	TRBD1	TGTGCCAGCAGCTCCCGGACAGGGCTCCAAGAGACCCAGTACTTC	CASSSRTGLQETQYF
TRBV19	-	TRBJ2-1	-	TGTGCCAGTAGGACCGGGACAACCTTGACCAATGAGCAGTTCTTC	CASRTGTTLTNEQFF
TRBV18	-	TRBJ1-1	TRBD1	TGTGCCAGCTCCGGACAGGGGAACACTGAAGCTTTCTTT	CASSGQGNTEAFF
TRBV23-1	-	TRBJ2-4	TRBD2	TGCGCCAGCAGTCATCCCTCTAGCGGGGGTGGGGGAAACATTCAGTACTTC	CASSHPSSGGGGNIQYF
TRBV7-6	-	TRBJ1-6	-	TGTGCCAGCAGCGATACCTTCCCCGACTTCAAGGACAATAATTCACCCCTCCACTTT	CASSDTFPDFKDNNSPLHF
TRBV9	once	TRBJ1-3	-	TGTGCCAGCAGCGCCACCTCGGGGGTTGGAAACACCATATATTTT	CASSATSGVGNTIYF
TRBV4-1	-	TRBJ2-1	TRBD2	TGCGCCAGCAGCCAAGAGGGGTCTAGCGGGGGGTACAATGAGCAGTTCTTC	CASSQEGSSGGYNEQFF
TRBV2	-	TRBJ1-2	TRBD1	TGTGCCAGCAGTGAAAGGGACAGCCAAGTTGACACCTTC	CASSERDSQVDTF
TRBV5-6	-	TRBJ1-2	TRBD1	TGTGCCAGCAGCTTGACGGGACAGGGACTTGGCTACACCTTC	CASSLTGQGLGYTF
TRBV2	-	TRBJ2-5	TRBD2	TGTGCCAGCAACCTCGGACTAGCAGAGACCCAGTACTTC	CASNLGLAETQYF
TRBV5-1	once	TRBJ2-2	-	TGCGCCAGCAGCTTGGACAGATCCACCGGGGAGCTGTTTTTT	CASSLDRSTGELFF
TRBV5-4	-	TRBJ1-3	-	TGTGCCAGCAGCTTGTCAGCGGTTGGCGGAAACACCATATATTTT	CASSLSAVGGNTIYF
TRBV6-7	-	TRBJ2-3	TRBD2	TGTGCCAGCAACCGACTAGCGGGGGGGCGGTATACTAGCACAGATACGCAGTATTTT	CASNRLAGGRYTSTDTQYF
TRBV11-3	once	TRBJ2-2	-	TGTGCCAGCAGCTTAGAGGGCGCCGGGGAGCTGTTTTTT	CASSLEGAGELFF